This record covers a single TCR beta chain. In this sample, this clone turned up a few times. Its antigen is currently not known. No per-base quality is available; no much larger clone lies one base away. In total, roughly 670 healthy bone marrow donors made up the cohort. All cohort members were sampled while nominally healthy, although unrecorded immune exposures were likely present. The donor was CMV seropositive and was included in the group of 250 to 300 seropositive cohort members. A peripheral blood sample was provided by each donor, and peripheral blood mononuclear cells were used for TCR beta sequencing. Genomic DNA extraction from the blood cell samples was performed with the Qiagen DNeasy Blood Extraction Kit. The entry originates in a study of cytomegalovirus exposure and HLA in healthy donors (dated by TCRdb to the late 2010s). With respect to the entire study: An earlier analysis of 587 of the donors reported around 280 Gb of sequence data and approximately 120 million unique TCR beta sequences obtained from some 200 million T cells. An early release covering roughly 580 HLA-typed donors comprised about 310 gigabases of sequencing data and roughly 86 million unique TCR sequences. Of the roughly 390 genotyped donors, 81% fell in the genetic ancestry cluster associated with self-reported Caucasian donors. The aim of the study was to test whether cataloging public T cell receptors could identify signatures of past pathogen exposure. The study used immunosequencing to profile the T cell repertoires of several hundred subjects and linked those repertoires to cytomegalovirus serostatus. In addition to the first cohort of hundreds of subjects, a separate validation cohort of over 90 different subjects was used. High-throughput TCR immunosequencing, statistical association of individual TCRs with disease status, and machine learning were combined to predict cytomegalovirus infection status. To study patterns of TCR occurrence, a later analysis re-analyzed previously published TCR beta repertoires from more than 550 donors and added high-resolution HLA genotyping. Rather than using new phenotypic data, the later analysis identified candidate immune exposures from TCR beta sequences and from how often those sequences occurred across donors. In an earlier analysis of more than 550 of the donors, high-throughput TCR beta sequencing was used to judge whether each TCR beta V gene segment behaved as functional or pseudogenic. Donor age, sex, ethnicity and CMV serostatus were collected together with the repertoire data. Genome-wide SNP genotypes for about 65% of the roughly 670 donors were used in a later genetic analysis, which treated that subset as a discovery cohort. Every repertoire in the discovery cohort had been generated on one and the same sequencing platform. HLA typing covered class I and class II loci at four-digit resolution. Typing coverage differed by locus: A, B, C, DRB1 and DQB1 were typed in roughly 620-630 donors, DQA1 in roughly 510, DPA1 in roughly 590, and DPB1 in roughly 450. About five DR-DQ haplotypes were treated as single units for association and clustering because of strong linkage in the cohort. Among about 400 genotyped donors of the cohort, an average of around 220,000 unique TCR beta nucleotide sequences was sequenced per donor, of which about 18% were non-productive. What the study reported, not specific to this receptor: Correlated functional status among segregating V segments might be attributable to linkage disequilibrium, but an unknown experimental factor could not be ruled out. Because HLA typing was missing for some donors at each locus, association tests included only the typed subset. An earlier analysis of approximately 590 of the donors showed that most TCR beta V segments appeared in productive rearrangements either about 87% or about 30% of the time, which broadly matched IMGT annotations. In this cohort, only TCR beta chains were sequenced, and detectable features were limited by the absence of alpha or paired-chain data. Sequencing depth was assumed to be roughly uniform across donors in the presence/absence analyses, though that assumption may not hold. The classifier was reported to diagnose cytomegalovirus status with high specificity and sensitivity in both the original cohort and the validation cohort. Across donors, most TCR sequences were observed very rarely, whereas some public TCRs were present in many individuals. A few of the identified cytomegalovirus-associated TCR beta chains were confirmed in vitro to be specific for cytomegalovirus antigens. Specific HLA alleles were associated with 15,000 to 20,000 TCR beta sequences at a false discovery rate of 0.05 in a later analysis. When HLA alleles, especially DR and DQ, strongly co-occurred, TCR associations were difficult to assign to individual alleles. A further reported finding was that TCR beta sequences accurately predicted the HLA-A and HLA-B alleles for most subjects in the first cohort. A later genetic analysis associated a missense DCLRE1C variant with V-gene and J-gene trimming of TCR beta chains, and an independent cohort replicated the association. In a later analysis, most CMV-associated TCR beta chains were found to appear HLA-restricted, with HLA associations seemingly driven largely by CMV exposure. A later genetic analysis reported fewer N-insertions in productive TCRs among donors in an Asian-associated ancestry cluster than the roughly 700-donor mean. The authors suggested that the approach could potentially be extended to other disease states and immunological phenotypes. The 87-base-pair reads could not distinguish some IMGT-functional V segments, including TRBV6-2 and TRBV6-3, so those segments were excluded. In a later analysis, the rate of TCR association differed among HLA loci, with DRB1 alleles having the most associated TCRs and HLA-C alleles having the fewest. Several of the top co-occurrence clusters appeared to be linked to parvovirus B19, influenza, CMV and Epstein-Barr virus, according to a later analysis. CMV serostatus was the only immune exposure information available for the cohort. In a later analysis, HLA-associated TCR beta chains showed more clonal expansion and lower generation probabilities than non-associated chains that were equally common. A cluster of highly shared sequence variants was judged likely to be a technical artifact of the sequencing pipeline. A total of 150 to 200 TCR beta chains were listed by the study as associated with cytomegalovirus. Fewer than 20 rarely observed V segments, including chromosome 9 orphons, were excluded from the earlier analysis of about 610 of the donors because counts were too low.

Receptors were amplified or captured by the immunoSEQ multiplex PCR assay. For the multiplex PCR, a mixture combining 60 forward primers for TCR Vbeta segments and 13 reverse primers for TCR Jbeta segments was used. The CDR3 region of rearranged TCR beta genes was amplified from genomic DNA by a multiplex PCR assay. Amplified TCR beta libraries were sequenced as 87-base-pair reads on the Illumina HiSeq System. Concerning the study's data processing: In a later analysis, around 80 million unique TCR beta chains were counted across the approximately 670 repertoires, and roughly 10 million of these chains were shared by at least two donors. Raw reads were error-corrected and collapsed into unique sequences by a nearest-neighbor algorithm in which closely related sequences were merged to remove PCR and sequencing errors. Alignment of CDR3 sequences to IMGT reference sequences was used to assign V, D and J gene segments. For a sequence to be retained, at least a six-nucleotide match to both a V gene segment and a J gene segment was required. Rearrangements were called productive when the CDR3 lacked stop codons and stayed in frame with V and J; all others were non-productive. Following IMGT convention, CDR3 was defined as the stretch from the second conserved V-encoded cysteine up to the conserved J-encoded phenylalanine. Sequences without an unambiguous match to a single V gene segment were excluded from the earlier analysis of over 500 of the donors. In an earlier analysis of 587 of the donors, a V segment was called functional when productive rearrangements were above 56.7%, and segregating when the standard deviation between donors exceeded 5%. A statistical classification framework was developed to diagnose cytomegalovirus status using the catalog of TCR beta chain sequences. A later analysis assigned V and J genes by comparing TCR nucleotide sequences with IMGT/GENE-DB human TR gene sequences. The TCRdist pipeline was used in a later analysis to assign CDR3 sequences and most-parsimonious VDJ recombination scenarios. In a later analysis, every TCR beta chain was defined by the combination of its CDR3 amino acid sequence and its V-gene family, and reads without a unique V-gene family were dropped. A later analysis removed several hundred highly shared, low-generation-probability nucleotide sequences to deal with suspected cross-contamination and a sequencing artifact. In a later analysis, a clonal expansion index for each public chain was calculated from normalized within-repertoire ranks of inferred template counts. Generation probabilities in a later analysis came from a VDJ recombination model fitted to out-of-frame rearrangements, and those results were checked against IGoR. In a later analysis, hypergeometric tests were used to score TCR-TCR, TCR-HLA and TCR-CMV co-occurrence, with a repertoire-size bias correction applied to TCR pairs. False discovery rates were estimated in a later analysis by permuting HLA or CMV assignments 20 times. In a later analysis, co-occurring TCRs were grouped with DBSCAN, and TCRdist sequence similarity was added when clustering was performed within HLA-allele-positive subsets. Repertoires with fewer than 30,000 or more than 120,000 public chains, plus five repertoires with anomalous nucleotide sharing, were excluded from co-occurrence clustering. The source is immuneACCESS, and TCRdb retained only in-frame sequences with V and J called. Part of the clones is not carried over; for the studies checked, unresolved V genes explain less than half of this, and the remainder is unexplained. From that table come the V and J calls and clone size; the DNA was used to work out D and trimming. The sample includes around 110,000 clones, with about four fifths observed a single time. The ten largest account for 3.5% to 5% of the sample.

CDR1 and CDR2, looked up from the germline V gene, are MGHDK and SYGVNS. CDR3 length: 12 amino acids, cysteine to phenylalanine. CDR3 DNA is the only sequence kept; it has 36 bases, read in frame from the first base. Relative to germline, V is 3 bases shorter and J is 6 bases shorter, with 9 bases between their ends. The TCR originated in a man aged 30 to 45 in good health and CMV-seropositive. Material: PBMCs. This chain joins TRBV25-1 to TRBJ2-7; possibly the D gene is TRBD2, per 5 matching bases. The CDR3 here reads CASSDGEGEQYF. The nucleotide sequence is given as TGTGCCAGCAGTGACGGTGAGGGCGAGCAGTACTTC.